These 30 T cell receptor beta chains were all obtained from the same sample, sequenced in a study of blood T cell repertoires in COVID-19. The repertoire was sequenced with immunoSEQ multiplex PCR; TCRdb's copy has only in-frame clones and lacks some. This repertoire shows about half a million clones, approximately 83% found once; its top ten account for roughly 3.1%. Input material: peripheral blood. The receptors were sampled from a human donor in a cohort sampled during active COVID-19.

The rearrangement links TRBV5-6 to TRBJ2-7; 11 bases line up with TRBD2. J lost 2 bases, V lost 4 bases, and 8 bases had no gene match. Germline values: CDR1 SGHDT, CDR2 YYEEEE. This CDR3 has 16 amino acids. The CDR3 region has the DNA TGTGCCAGCAGCCGACTAGCGGGAAGTCGGGCCTACGAGCAGTACTTC. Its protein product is CASSRLAGSRAYEQYF.

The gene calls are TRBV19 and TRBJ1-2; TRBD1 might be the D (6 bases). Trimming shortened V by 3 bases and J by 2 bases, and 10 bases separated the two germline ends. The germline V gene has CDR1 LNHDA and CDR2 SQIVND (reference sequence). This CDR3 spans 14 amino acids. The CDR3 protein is CASSIRGRNYGYTF. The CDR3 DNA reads TGTGCCAGTAGTATCAGGGGCAGGAACTATGGCTACACCTTC.

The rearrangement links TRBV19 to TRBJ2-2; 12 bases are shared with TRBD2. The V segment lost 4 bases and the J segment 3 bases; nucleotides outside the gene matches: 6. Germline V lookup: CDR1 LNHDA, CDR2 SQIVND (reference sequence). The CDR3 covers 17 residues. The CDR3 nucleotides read TGTGCCAGTAGTACGCGACTAGCGGGAGATTACACCGGGGAGCTGTTTTTT. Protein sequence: CASSTRLAGDYTGELFF.

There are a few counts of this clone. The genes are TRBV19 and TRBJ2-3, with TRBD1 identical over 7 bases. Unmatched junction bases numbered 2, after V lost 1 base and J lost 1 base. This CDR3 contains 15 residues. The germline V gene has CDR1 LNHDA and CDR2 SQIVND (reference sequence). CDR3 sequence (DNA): TGTGCCAGTAGTATAGGACAGGGACGCACAGATACGCAGTATTTT. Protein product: CASSIGQGRTDTQYF.

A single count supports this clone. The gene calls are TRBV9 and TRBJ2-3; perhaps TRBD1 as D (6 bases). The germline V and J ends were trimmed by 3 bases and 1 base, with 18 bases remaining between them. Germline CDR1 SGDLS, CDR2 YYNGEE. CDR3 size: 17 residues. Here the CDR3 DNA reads TGTGCCAGCAGCGGCCGTCTGGGGGCGCGAGGCACAGATACGCAGTATTTT. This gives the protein CASSGRLGARGTDTQYF.

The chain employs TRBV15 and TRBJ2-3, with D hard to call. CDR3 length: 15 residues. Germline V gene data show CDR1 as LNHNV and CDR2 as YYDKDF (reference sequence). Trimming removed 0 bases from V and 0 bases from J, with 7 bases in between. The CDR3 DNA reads TGTGCCACCAGCAGAGATAGTGTTAGCACAGATACGCAGTATTTT. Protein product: CATSRDSVSTDTQYF.

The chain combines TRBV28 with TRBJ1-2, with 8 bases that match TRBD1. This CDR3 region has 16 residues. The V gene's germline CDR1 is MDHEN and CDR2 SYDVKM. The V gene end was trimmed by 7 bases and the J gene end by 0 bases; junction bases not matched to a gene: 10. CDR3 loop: CASNLRQGFPNYGYTF. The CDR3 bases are TGTGCCAGCAACCTACGACAGGGGTTCCCTAACTATGGCTACACCTTC.

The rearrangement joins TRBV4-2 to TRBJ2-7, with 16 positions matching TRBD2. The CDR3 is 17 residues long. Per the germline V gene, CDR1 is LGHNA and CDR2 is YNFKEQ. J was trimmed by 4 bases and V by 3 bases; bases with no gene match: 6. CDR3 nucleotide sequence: TGTGCCAGCAGCCAGGGGACTAGCGGGAGGGCCGGGTACGAGCAGTACTTC. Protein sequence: CASSQGTSGRAGYEQYF.

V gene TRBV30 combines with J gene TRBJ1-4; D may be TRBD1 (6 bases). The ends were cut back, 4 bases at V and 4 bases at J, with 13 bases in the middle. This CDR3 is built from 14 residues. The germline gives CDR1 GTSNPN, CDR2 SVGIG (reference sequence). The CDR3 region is CAWTLDSFNEKLFF. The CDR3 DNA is TGTGCCTGGACCTTGGACAGTTTTAATGAAAAACTGTTTTTT.

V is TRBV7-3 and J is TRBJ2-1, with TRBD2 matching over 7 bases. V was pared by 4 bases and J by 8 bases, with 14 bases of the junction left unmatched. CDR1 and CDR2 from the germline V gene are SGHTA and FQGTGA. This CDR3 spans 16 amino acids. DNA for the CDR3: TGTGCCAGCAGCTCCCGTCGCGGGAGAGGAGTTGATGAGCAGTTCTTC. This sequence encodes CASSSRRGRGVDEQFF.

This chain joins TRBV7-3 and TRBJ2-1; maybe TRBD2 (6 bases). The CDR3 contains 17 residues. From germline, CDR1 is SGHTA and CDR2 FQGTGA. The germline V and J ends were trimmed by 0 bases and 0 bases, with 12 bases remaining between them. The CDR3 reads CASSLTSGPSSYNEQFF. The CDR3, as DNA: TGTGCCAGCAGCTTAACGAGCGGGCCTAGCTCCTACAATGAGCAGTTCTTC.

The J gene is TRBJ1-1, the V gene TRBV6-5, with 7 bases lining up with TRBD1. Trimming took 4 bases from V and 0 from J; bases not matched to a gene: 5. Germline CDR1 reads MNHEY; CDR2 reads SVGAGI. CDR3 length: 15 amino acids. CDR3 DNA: TGTGCCAGCAGTTCTGGGGACAGTGTGAACACTGAAGCTTTCTTT. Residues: CASSSGDSVNTEAFF.

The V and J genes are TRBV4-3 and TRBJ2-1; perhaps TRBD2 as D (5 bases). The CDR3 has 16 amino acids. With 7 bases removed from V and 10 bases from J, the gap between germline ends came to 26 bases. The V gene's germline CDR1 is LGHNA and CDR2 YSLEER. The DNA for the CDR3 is TGCGCCAGCACCGACACCCCCAGGACTGGAGCCGCGGAGCAGTTCTTC. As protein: CASTDTPRTGAAEQFF.

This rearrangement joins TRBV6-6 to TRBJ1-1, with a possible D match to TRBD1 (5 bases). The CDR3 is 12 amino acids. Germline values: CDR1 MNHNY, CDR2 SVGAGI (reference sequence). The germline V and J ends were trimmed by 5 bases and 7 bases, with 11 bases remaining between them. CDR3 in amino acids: CASSPQGLEAFF. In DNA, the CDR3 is TGTGCCAGCAGTCCTCAGGGACTTGAAGCTTTCTTT.

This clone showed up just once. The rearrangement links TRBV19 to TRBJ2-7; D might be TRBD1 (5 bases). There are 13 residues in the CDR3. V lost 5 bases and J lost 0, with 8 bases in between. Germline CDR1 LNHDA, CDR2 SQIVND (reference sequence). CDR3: CASSRQGSYEQYF. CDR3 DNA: TGTGCCAGTAGTCGTCAGGGCTCCTACGAGCAGTACTTC.

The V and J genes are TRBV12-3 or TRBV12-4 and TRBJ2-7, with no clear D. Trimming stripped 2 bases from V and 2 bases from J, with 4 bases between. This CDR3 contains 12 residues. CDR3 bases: TGTGCCAGCAGTTTAAGCACCTACGAGCAGTACTTC. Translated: CASSLSTYEQYF.

The CDR3 DNA sequence: TGTGCCAGCAGCTTAGATCGGCTAGCGGGAGTACATACGCAGTATTTT. Its protein product is CASSLDRLAGVHTQYF. The rearrangement links TRBV11-2 to TRBJ2-3; TRBD2 aligns across 10 bases. The junction had 7 bases not matched to a gene; V was cut back by 0 bases and J by 7 bases. From germline, CDR1 is SGHAT and CDR2 FQNNGV. CDR3 length: 16 residues.

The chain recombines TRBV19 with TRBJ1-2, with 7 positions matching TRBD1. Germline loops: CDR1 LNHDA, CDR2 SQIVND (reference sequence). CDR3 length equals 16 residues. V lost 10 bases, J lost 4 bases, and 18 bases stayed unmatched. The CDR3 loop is CATLTGMGQFSYGYTF. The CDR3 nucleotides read TGTGCCACCTTAACCGGGATGGGACAGTTTAGCTATGGCTACACCTTC.

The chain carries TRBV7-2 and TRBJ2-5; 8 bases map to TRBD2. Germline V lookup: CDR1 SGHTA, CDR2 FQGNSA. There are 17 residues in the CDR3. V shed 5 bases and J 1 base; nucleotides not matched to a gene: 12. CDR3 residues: CASSHRVAGTLQETQYF. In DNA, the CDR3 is TGTGCCAGCAGCCACCGGGTAGCGGGAACCCTCCAAGAGACCCAGTACTTC.

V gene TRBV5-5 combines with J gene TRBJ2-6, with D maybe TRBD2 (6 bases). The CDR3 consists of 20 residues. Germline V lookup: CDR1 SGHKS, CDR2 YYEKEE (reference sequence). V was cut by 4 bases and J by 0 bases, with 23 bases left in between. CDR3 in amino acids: CASSSQLGGASSSGANVLTF. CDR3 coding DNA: TGTGCCAGCAGCAGTCAGTTGGGCGGGGCCTCCTCCTCTGGGGCCAACGTCCTGACTTTC. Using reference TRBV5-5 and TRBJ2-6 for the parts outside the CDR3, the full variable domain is DAGVTQSPTHLIKTRGQQVTLRCSPISGHKSVSWYQQVLGQGPQFIFQYYEKEERGRGNFPDRFSARQFPNYSSELNVNALLLGDSALYLCASSSQLGGASSSGANVLTFGAGSRLTVL.

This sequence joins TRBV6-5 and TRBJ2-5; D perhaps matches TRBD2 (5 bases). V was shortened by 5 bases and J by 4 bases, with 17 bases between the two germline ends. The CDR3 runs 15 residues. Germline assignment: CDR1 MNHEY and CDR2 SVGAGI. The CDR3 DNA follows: TGTGCCAGCAGTCCTTACAAGGGAGTTGGAGAGACCCAGTACTTC. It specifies CASSPYKGVGETQYF.

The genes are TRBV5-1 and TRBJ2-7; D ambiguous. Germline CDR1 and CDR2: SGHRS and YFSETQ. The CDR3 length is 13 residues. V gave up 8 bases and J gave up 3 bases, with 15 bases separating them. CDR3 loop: CASYQDSHYEQYF. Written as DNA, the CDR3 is TGCGCCAGTTATCAAGACTCCCACTACGAGCAGTACTTC.

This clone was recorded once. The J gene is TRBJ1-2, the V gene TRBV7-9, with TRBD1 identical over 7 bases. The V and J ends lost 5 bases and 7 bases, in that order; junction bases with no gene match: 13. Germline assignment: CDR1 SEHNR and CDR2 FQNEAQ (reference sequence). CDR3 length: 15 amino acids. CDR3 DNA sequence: TGTGCCAGCAGCCCTCGGGACAGTGACTGGGGTGGCTACACCTTC. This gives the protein CASSPRDSDWGGYTF.

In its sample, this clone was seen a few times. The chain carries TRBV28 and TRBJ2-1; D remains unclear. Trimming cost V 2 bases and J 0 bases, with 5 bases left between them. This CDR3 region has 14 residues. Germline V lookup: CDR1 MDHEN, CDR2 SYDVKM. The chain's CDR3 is CASSLADSYNEQFF. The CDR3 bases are TGTGCCAGCAGTTTAGCGGACTCCTACAATGAGCAGTTCTTC.

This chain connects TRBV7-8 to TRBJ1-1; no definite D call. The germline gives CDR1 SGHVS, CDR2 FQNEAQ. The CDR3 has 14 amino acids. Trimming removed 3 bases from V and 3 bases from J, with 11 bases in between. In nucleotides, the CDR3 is TGTGCCAGCAGCTTGTCCCATCCGGACACTGAAGCTTTCTTT. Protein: CASSLSHPDTEAFF.

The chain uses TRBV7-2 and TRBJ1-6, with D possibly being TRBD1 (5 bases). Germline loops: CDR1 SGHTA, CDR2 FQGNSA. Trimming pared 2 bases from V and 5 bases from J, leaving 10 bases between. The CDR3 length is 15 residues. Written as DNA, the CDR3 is TGTGCCAGCAGCTTACAGGCAGGGAATAATTCACCCCTCCACTTT. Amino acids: CASSLQAGNNSPLHF.

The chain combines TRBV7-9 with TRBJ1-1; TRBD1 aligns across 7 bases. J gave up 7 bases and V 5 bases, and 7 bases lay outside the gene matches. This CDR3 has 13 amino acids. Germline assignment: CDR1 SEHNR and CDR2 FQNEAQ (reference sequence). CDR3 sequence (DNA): TGTGCCAGCAGCCGATCGGGACAGAGTGAAGCTTTCTTT. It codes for CASSRSGQSEAFF.

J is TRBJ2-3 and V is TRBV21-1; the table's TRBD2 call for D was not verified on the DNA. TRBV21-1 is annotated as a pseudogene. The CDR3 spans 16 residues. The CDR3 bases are TGTGCTCACCACCTGGGGTCTTCGGGGGGCACAGATACGCAGTATTTT. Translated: CAHHLGSSGGTDTQYF.

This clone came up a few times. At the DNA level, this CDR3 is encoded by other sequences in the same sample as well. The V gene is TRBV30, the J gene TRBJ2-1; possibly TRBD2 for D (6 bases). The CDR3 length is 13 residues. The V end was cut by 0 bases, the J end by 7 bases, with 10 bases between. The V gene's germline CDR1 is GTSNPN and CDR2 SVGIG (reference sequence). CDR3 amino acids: CAWSVGGPNEQFF. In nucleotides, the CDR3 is TGTGCCTGGAGTGTGGGGGGACCGAATGAGCAGTTCTTC.

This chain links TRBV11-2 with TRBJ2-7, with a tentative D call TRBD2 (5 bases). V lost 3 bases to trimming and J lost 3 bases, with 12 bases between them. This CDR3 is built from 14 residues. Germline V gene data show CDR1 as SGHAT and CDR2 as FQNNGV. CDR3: CASSLDSPDYEQYF. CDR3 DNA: TGTGCCAGCAGCTTGGACTCCCCAGACTACGAGCAGTACTTC.